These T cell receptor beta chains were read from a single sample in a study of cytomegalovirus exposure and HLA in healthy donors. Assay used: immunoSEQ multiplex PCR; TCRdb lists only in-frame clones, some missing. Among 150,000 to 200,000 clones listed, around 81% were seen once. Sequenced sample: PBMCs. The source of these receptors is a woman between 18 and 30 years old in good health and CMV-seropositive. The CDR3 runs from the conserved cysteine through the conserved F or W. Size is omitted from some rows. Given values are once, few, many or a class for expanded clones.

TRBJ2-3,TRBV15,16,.,CATSRAPAGTTDTQYF
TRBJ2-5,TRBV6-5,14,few,CASSDTGFTETQYF
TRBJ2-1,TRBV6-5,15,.,CASSYTRFRYNEQFF
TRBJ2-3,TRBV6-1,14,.,CAITQGYSTDTQYF
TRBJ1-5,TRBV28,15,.,CASSLQTGGNQPQHF
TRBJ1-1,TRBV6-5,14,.,CASRPLGGNAEAFF
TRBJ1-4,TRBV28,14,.,CASSEEQVNEKLFF
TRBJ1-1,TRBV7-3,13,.,CASSLYPNTEAFF
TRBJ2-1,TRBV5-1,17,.,CASSLKLSGYSYNEQFF
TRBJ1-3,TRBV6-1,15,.,CASSDLREMSNTIYF
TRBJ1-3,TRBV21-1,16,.,CASSKVNREAGNTIYF
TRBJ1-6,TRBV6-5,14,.,CASSFGFRGSPLHF
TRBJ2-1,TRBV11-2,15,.,CASSANPTGGDEQFF
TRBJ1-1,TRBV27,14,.,CASSPGGAMTEAFF
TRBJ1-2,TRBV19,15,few,CASSIPQSTGQGYTF
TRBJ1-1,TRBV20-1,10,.,CTLGDTEAFF
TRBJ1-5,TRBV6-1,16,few,CASSEAPGDKSATQHF
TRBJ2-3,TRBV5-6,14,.,CASSLGHPTDTQYF
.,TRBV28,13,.,CASSQGLSYEQYF
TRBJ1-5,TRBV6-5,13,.,CASRPNRVQPQHF
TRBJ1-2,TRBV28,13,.,CASSHHLTDGYTF
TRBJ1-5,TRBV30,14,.,CAWSVSSFNQPQHF
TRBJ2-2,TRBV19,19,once,CASQASGGLFFANTGELFF
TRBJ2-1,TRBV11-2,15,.,CASSLGPIRGNEQFF
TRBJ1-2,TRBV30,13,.,CAGHRGAPNGYTF
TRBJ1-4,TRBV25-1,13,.,CASSRQVSEKLFF
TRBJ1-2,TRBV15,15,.,CATSRETGSLYGYTF